One T cell receptor (beta chain) is described in this entry. The assay was immunoSEQ multiplex PCR, and TCRdb's table has in-frame clones only and misses some. The data hold about 88,000 clones, with 92% observed a single time. CDR1 is KGHSH, CDR2 LQKENI, per germline. The CDR3 runs 13 residues. The V and J ends lost 5 bases and 1 base respectively, with 5 bases between them. The sample comes from a study of T cell changes during pregnancy in multiple sclerosis. The input for sequencing was peripheral blood, taken in the first trimester of pregnancy. The receptor's source is a female donor with multiple sclerosis, enrolled in a pregnancy study. The chain links TRBV18 to TRBJ2-2; unclear D gene. The CDR3 protein is CASSTKNTGELFF. The CDR3 coding sequence is TGTGCCAGCTCAACTAAGAACACCGGGGAGCTGTTTTTT.